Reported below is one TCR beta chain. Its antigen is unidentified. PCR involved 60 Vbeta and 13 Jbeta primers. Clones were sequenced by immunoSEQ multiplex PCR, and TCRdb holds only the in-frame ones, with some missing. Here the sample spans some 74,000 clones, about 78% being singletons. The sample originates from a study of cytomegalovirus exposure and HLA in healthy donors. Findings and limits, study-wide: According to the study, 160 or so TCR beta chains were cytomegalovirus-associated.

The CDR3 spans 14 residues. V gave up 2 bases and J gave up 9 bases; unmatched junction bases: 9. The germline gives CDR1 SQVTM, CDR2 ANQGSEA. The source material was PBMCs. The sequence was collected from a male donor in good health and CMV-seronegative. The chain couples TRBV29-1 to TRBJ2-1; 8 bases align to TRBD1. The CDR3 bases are TGCAGCGTTGAAACCGGACAGGGACTTATTGAGCAGTTCTTC. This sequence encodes CSVETGQGLIEQFF.